The 6 T cell receptor beta chains below all came from one sample that was sequenced in a study of blood T cells in healthy people across ages. It was with a sample-barcoded 5' primer and a J-beta primer mix that a second PCR of roughly 7 to 12 cycles was run. TCRdb reanalysed the 5' RACE reads using MiXCR and keeps one entry per CDR3 protein. Of about 1.5 million distinct CDR3 sequences in the sample, around 40% were seen once. The source material was blood. These receptor sequences come from a young woman in good health.

CDR3 amino acids: CASSGASATLHF. The CDR3 DNA follows: TGTGCCAGCAGCGGGGCCAGTGCCACCCTCCACTTT. The J gene is TRBJ1-6, the V gene TRBV12-3 or TRBV12-4; D might be TRBD1 (5 bases). The CDR3 runs 12 residues. V was pared by 6 bases and J by 14 bases, with 14 bases between.

The rearrangement links TRBV4-3 to TRBJ1-2, with D unresolved. The V and J ends lost 0 bases and 3 bases respectively, with 11 bases between them. This CDR3 is 15 amino acids long. Germline lookup yields CDR1 LGHNA and CDR2 YSLEER. The DNA for the CDR3 is TGCGCCAGCAGCCAAGATACCGGGTTCGACTATGGCTACACCTTC. This gives the protein CASSQDTGFDYGYTF.

This clonotype was seen just once. The chain is built from TRBV6-5 and TRBJ2-1; 12 nucleotides line up with TRBD2. This CDR3 contains 18 residues. Per germline, CDR1 MNHEY and CDR2 SVGAGI. Trimming removed 0 bases from V and 2 bases from J; junction bases left unmatched: 5. The CDR3 DNA is TGTGCCAGCAGTTACTCGCCCGGGACTAGCGGGCCCTACAATGAGCAGTTCTTC. The encoded protein is CASSYSPGTSGPYNEQFF.

The chain uses TRBV7-3 and TRBJ2-5; D is ambiguous. V was trimmed by 3 bases and J by 3 bases, leaving 8 bases between them. The CDR3 has 13 amino acids. The germline V gene has CDR1 SGHTA and CDR2 FQGTGA. CDR3 residues: CASSLHKEETQYF. In nucleotides, the CDR3 is TGTGCCAGCAGCTTGCACAAGGAAGAGACCCAGTACTTC. Filled out from reference TRBV7-3 and TRBJ2-5, the complete variable domain reads GAGVSQTPSNKVTEKGKYVELRCDPISGHTALYWYRQSLGQGPEFLIYFQGTGAADDSGLPNDRFFAVRPEGSVSTLKIQRTERGDSAVYLCASSLHKEETQYFGPGTRLLVL.

There are many counts of this clonotype. A read error may account for a junction end that differs from germline. This chain joins TRBV7-2 and TRBJ2-7; no reliable D call. The CDR3 has 13 residues. Germline V CDR1 and CDR2: SGHTA, FQGNSA. The DNA of the CDR3 is TGTGCCAGCAGCTCTTCAAAATATTACGGGCAGTACTTC. Translating it yields CASSSSKYYGQYF.

This clonotype was picked up a small number of times. The V gene is TRBV4-2, the J gene TRBJ2-3, with TRBD1 identical over 7 bases. This CDR3 is 13 amino acids long. J lost 13 bases, V lost 5 bases, and 12 bases had no gene match. Germline CDR1 and CDR2: LGHNA and YNFKEQ. The CDR3 DNA reads TGTGCCAGCAGCGCCGGGACAGCCAGAGAGAAGTATTTT. As protein: CASSAGTAREKYF.